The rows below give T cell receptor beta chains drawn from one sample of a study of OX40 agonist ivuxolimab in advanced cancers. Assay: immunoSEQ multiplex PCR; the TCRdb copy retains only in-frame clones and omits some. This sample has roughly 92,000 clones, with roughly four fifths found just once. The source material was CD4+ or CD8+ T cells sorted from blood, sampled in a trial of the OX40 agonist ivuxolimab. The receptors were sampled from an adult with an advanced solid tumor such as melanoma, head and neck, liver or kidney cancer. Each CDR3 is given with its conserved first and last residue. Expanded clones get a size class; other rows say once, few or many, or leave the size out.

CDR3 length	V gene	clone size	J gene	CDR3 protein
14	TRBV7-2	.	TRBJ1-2	CASSPAPGDYGYTF
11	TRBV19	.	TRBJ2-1	CASSNYNEQFF
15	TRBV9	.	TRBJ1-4	CASSARTQYGEKLFF
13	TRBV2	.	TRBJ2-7	CASTEATAYEQYF
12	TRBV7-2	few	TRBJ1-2	CASSLDRAGYTF
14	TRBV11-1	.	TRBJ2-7	CASSLAFRAREQYF
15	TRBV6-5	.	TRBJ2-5	CASSTTSGRAETQYF
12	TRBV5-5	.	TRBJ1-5	CASSPVHQPQHF
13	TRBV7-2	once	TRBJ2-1	CASSLVRGNEQFF
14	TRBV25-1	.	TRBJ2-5	CASSPGGLQETQYF
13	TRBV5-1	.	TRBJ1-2	CASSPNGGRAPTF
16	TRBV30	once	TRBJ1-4	CAWSVPVEGTNEKLFF
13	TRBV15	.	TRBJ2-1	CATSRDQGIEQFF
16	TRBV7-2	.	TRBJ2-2	CASSLVSGRAVGELFF
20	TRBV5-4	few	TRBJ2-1	CASSLGGLAGGLQPRNEQFF
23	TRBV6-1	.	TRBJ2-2	CASSEALLGGATSGGLHTGELFF
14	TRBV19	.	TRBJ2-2	CASRRQGNTGELFF
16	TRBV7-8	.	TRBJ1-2	CASSFLPPPTNYGYTF
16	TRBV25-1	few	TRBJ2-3	CASTRSGRGPGDTQYF
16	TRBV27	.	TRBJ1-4	CASSTSGTGSTEKLFF
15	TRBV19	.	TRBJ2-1	CASSISGGQNNEQFF
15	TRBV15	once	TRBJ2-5	CATSKGDRGQETQYF
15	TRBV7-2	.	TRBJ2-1	CASSSRLAARDEQFF
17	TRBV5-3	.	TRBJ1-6	CARSPWGGRTYNSPLHF
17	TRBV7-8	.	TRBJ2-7	CASSLAQTVGWLNEQYF
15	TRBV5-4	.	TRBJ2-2	CASSLVDRPTGELFF
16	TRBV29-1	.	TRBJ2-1	CSGSGRGGSSYNEQFF
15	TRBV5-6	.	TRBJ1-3	CASSLGGLGGNTIYF
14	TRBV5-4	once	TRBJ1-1	CASSSARRNTEAFF
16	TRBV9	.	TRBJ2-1	CASSPWITSGRDEQFF
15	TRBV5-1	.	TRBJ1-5	CASSLSGGYGQPQHF
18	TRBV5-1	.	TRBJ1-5	CASIPSLAREGLNQPQHF
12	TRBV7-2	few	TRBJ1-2	CASSLTSGYYTF
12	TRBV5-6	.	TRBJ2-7	CASSYWTYEQYF
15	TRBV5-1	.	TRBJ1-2	CASSYRDGGRDGYTF
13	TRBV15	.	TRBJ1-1	CATSRAQGAEAFF